The T cell receptor beta chain described here comes from a study of blood T cell repertoires in COVID-19 (dated by TCRdb to the early 2020s). Regarding the research as a whole: Samples from collaborators originated in the United States, Italy and Spain and spanned both the acute and convalescent phases of COVID-19. The prospective study material was composed of cDNA or gDNA derived from T cells, B-cell-depleted T cells, or PBMCs. Deeply sampled blood TCRbeta repertoires from subjects exposed to, actively infected with, or recovered from COVID-19 were included in the dataset. The repertoires were released in a freely available public database intended as a resource for research on the immune response to SARS-CoV-2. Samples were obtained from the ongoing ImmuneRACE study (first 160 participants) and from 1,254 subjects provided by 6 global collaborators. A de-identified subject ID, COVID-19 status, age in years and sex were almost always included in the sample metadata. HLA class I and class II types, where available, came from metadata supplied by the sample provider rather than from assay-based typing.

In the prospective study, participants were roughly 18 to 100 years old, resided in 24 geographic areas of the United States, and were enrolled through a virtual design. In the prospective study, participants were assigned to cohorts based on the clinical history participants reported in a screening survey and a study questionnaire. ImmuneRACE Cohort 3 recovered participants were defined by two consecutive negative NP/OP PCR tests, healthcare professional clearance, or symptom resolution. Mobile phlebotomists in the prospective study collected whole blood, serum and a nasopharyngeal or oropharyngeal swab from every participant. Over a roughly 2-month period, participants in the prospective study had the option of providing additional blood draws and questionnaires. Blood samples from the prospective study were shipped frozen or at room temperature prior to DNA extraction. The CDR3 starts with the cysteine, ends with the phenylalanine, and has 13 residues. Only the CDR3 region is kept as DNA, spanning 39 bases read in frame from base 1. CDR1 and CDR2 (MGHDK, SYGVNS) derive from the germline V gene. The germline ends are 15 bases apart after V is trimmed by 8 bases and J by 5 bases.

TCRbeta CDR3 regions were amplified from genomic DNA using the immunoSEQ Assay, a bias-controlled multiplex PCR. The source study handled its data this way. The number of nucleated cells in each sample was estimated by amplification of reference gene primers within the assay. To quantify the absolute abundance of each unique TCRbeta CDR3 rearrangement, sequence reads were collapsed and filtered. Productive Simpson clonality was computed per sample as the square root of Simpson's diversity index over productive rearrangements. TCRdb obtained this table from immuneACCESS and retained in-frame rearrangements with V and J assigned. These tables miss some clones; where compared with another copy, unresolved V genes account for less than half of the shortfall, and the remainder is unexplained. D and trimming were read from the DNA, whereas the V and J calls and clone size are those reported in that table. This sample is represented by about 390,000 clones; around nine tenths of them were singletons. The biggest ten clones account for 10% of the sample.

Results the study describes overall, beyond this receptor: The amount of clinical and demographic metadata varied by source and participant and was provided uncurated.

On this clone itself: Its antigen is unknown. There are no base qualities to consult, and no much larger clone falls within one base.

This clonotype was obtained from a woman aged 45-60 years who had recovered from COVID-19. The sample comprised PBMCs or T cells enriched from blood (not recorded which). The chain employs TRBV25-1 and TRBJ1-2, with the identity of the D gene unclear. The CDR3: CASLDDGTYGYTF. The sequenced DNA is TGTGCCAGCCTAGACGACGGAACATATGGCTACACCTTC.